A selection of T cell receptor beta chains follows, all from one sample in a study of T-cell memory formation after mild COVID-19. Via MiXCR, TCRdb re-called the 5' RACE reads, giving one row per CDR3 protein. Here the sample spans 450,000 to 650,000 distinct CDR3 sequences, roughly 20% being singletons. Sequenced input: PBMCs or a T cell subset sorted from them (not recorded which). The receptors come from an adult woman who had mild COVID-19 (a few samples of this study predate the infection). Cell type and time point are not known. The CDR3 runs from the conserved cysteine through the conserved F or W. D genes are given only for firm matches. Only some rows state a clone size, as once, few, many or a class for expanded clones.

>TRBJ1-3|TRBV4-2|.|.
CASSQATGTGNTIYF
TGTGCCAGCAGCCAAGCTACAGGGACGGGAAACACCATATATTTT
>TRBJ2-7|TRBV12-3/TRBV12-4|.|.
CASSWSGASTYEQYF
TGTGCCAGCAGTTGGTCGGGGGCCTCGACCTACGAGCAGTACTTC
>TRBJ1-2|TRBV4-1|.|TRBD1
CASSHRQGADYGYTF
TGCGCCAGCAGCCATAGACAGGGGGCAGACTATGGCTACACCTTC
>TRBJ2-2|TRBV4-1|few|TRBD2
CASSQGIAGGPIGELFF
TGCGCCAGCAGCCAAGGGATAGCGGGGGGGCCGATCGGGGAGCTGTTTTTT
>TRBJ1-1|TRBV4-2|once|.
CASSQSGQKNTEAFF
TGTGCCAGCAGCCAATCCGGACAGAAAAACACTGAAGCTTTCTTT
>TRBJ1-5|TRBV6-5|.|TRBD1
CASSRTGLGGPQHF
TGTGCCAGCAGTCGGACAGGGCTCGGGGGGCCCCAGCATTTT
>TRBJ2-3|TRBV7-3|few|.
CASSVRRTDTQYF
TGTGCCAGCAGTGTGCGGCGCACAGATACGCAGTATTTT
>TRBJ2-1|TRBV11-2|many|.
CASSSPREQFF
TGTGCCAGCAGCTCTCCCCGGGAGCAGTTCTTC
>TRBJ1-4|TRBV9|.|.
CASSPRLGTNEKLFF
TGTGCCAGCAGCCCGCGGTTGGGGACTAATGAAAAACTGTTTTTT
>TRBJ2-5|TRBV20-1|.|TRBD2
CSASPSGGWYQETQYF
TGCAGTGCTAGCCCTAGCGGGGGCTGGTACCAAGAGACCCAGTACTTC
>TRBJ2-3|TRBV15|.|TRBD2
CATSTSAGAADTQYF
TGTGCCACCAGCACTAGTGCGGGAGCGGCAGATACGCAGTATTTT
>TRBJ1-2|TRBV5-4|.|TRBD1
CASSAPGQTGPSYGYTF
TGTGCCAGCAGCGCCCCGGGACAGACTGGTCCCTCGTATGGCTACACCTTC
>TRBJ1-6|TRBV27|.|.
CASRESYNSPLHF
TGTGCCAGCAGGGAGTCCTATAATTCACCCCTCCACTTT
>TRBJ2-2|TRBV9|.|.
CASSVGDIGELFF
TGTGCCAGCAGCGTAGGTGACATCGGGGAGCTGTTTTTT
>TRBJ2-5|TRBV12-5|.|TRBD1
CASGPQGQGGETQYF
TGTGCTAGTGGTCCTCAGGGACAGGGCGGAGAGACCCAGTACTTC
>TRBJ2-1|TRBV4-3|few|.
CASSQDLERVYNEQFF
TGCGCCAGCAGCCAAGATCTGGAGCGTGTCTACAATGAGCAGTTCTTC
>TRBJ1-1|TRBV29-1|few|.
CSVERAGEAFF
TGCAGCGTTGAAAGGGCCGGTGAAGCTTTCTTT
>TRBJ2-7|TRBV15|.|.
CATSRDTYEQYF
TGTGCCACCAGCAGAGACACCTACGAGCAGTACTTC
>TRBJ2-3|TRBV20-1|once|TRBD2
CSARRTSGATDTQYF
TGCAGTGCTAGACGGACTAGCGGGGCCACAGATACGCAGTATTTT
>TRBJ2-1|TRBV20-1|.|TRBD1
CSAPGGEQFF
TGCAGTGCGCCAGGGGGTGAGCAGTTCTTC
>TRBJ2-7|TRBV30|.|.
CAWSRISYEQYF
TGTGCCTGGAGCCGGATCTCCTACGAGCAGTACTTC
>TRBJ2-1|TRBV20-1|.|.
CSARAPRTPNDEQFF
TGCAGTGCTAGAGCCCCAAGGACCCCCAATGATGAGCAGTTCTTC
>TRBJ2-1|TRBV19|few|TRBD1
CASSGTVIYNEQFF
TGTGCCAGTAGCGGGACAGTAATCTACAATGAGCAGTTCTTC
>TRBJ2-1|TRBV30|.|.
CAWTSYNEQFF
TGTGCCTGGACCAGTTACAATGAGCAGTTCTTC
>TRBJ2-1|TRBV11-2|few|.
CASSIVPPDVFGLGEQFF
TGTGCCAGCAGCATAGTTCCGCCAGATGTGTTTGGCCTGGGTGAGCAGTTCTTC
>TRBJ2-5|TRBV7-6|.|.
CASSSDIRQETQYF
TGTGCCAGCAGCTCGGACATTCGGCAAGAGACCCAGTACTTC
>TRBJ2-1|TRBV15|few|TRBD1
CATSRGTATGGSYNEQFF
TGTGCCACCAGCAGGGGAACGGCCACAGGGGGCTCCTACAATGAGCAGTTCTTC
>TRBJ2-7|TRBV4-3|.|.
CASSQVGKSSYEQYF
TGCGCCAGCAGCCAAGTGGGGAAGAGCTCCTACGAGCAGTACTTC